This T cell receptor (beta chain) was identified in a study of cytomegalovirus exposure and HLA in healthy donors. Study results and caveats: Most CMV-associated TCR beta chains appeared HLA-restricted in a later analysis. The investigators catalogued 150 to 200 TCR beta chains as cytomegalovirus-associated. Rare TCR sequences dominated, though some public TCRs recurred in many donors.

About this clone: Its antigen remains unknown.

With 60 Vbeta and 13 Jbeta primers, the PCR was carried out. Measured with immunoSEQ multiplex PCR; TCRdb has only the in-frame clones, and not every one. The table includes tens of thousands of clones, 65% to 85% detected once. The sample was PBMCs. The source of this sequence is a man in his fifties in good health and CMV-seronegative.

In DNA form, the CDR3 reads TGTGCCAGCAGTTTCGGGACTAGCGGGAACAATGAGCAGTTCTTC. Translation gives CASSFGTSGNNEQFF. This chain connects TRBV27 to TRBJ2-1; 13 positions match TRBD2. The CDR3 loop spans 15 amino acids. The V gene end was trimmed by 3 bases and the J gene end by 5 bases; junction bases not matched to a gene: 1. Germline V lookup: CDR1 MNHEY, CDR2 SMNVEV (reference sequence).